The subject of this entry is one T cell receptor beta chain. In the original processing: Estimated nucleated cell counts came from reference gene primer amplification. Sequencing was performed with immunoSEQ multiplex PCR; in TCRdb, only in-frame clones are kept and a portion is missing. V, J and clone size were drawn from that table, and D and trimming were deduced from the DNA. The sample has under 250,000 clones, roughly 88% seen once. Everyone who took part was roughly 18 to 89 years old, and they came from about two dozen US areas. All exposed participants met a person with COVID-19 within 2 weeks before entering the study. This specimen comes from a study of blood T cell repertoires in COVID-19. The V segment lost 4 bases and the J segment 6 bases; nucleotides outside the gene matches: 14. The CDR3 spans 17 residues. In germline, CDR1 is ENHRY, CDR2 SYGVKD.

This sequence was found in a woman in her 30s who had been exposed to COVID-19. The chain recombines TRBV10-3 with TRBJ2-1; TRBD2 aligns across 8 bases. The sample was PBMCs or T cells enriched from blood (not recorded which). The CDR3 reads CAISGVETSEVPNEQFF. CDR3 nucleotides: TGTGCCATCAGTGGAGTAGAGACTAGCGAAGTCCCCAATGAGCAGTTCTTC.